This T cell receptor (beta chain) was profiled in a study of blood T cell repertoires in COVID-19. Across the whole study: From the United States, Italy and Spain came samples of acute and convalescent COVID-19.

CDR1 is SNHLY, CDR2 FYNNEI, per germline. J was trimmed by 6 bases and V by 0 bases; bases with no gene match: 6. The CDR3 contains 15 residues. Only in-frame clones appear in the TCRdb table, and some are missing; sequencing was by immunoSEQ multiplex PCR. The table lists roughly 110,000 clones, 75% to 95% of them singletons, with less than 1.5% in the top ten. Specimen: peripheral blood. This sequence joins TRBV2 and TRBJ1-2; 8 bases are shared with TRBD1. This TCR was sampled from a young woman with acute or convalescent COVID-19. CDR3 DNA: TGTGCCAGCAGTGAAGCAAACGGACAGGGTCATGGCTACACCTTC. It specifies CASSEANGQGHGYTF.